This TCR beta chain derives from a study of shared clonotypes between healthy human individuals. Naivety among CD8 cells was defined by CD45RO negativity and positive CCR7 selection, thereby excluding terminally differentiated effector memory CD45RA+ cells. Method: immunoSEQ multiplex PCR; TCRdb's copy keeps in-frame clones and lacks some. The data hold millions of clones, with about 92% observed a single time. This clone has a handful of counts. The same CDR3 can be traced to other DNA sequences in this sample. This clonotype was sampled from a man aged 18 to 30 in good health. Some clones in this sample may be carry-over from other donors' samples. The source material was naive CD8+ T cells from PBMCs.

The CDR3 DNA reads as TGTGCCAGCAGCTTGGGGGAGCAGTACTTC. It codes for CASSLGEQYF. The V gene is TRBV11-2, the J gene TRBJ2-7; the D is unclear. Germline-derived CDR1 and CDR2 are SGHAT and FQNNGV. The CDR3 totals 10 residues. The germline V and J ends were trimmed by 3 bases and 7 bases, with 4 bases remaining between them.